Sequencing of this T cell receptor beta chain was carried out in a study of blood T cell repertoires in COVID-19. Study-wide context: The cDNA or gDNA used as material had been derived from T cells, B-cell-depleted T cells, or PBMCs.

The CDR3 is made up of 13 amino acids. Germline CDR1 reads GTSNPN; CDR2 reads SVGIG (reference sequence). Between the trimmed V and J ends, which lost 4 bases and 9 bases, there was a span of 16 bases. TCRdb keeps only in-frame clones here, not all; method: immunoSEQ multiplex PCR. The sample shows roughly 380,000 clones, 88% of them seen only once. The sequence came from a woman in her twenties or thirties who had been exposed to COVID-19. The sequencing sample was made of PBMCs or T cells enriched from blood (not recorded which). V gene TRBV30 combines with J gene TRBJ2-4; perhaps TRBD2 as D (7 bases). The CDR3 protein is CAWNGGGGLIQYF. The DNA of the CDR3 is TGTGCCTGGAATGGCGGGGGCGGTCTCATTCAGTACTTC.